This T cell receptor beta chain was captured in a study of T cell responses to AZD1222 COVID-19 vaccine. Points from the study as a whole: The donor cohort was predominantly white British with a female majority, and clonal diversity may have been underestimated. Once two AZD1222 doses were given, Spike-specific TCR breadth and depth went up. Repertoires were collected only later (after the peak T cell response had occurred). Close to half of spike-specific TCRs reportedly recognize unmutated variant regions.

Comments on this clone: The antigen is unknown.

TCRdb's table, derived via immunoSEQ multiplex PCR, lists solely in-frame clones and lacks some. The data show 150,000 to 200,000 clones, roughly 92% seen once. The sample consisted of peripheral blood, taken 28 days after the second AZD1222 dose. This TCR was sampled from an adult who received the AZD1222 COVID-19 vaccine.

CDR3 bases: TGTGCCAGCAGCGACCTACAGGGGGCGGCTCAGCATTTT. This gives the protein CASSDLQGAAQHF. The V and J genes are TRBV28 and TRBJ1-5; 9 positions agree with TRBD1. From germline, CDR1 is MDHEN and CDR2 SYDVKM. This CDR3 spans 13 amino acids. The ends lost 6 bases at V and 13 bases at J; junction bases unmatched: 10.